A selection of T cell receptor beta chains follows, all from one sample in a study of cytomegalovirus exposure and HLA in healthy donors. Sequencing was performed with immunoSEQ multiplex PCR; in TCRdb, only in-frame clones are kept and a portion is missing. The repertoire holds around 130,000 clones, with about 80% as singletons. The material sequenced was PBMCs. All receptors derive from a woman in her thirties or forties in good health and CMV-seronegative. CDR3s include the opening cysteine and the closing phenylalanine or tryptophan. A D gene is named only where the DNA matches it firmly. Clone size is given for some rows only: seen once, a few or many times, or a class if the clone is expanded.

cdr3_aa cdr3_nt v_call clone_size j_call d_call
CASSQNFNSGNTIYF TGTGCCAGCAGCCAAAACTTTAACTCTGGAAACACCATATATTTT TRBV4-2 NA TRBJ1-3 NA
CASSPLGQGGEKLFF TGTGCCAGCAGCCCTCTAGGACAGGGGGGTGAAAAACTGTTTTTT TRBV5-4 NA TRBJ1-4 TRBD1
CASSLEIAASYEQYF TGTGCCAGCAGCTTAGAAATAGCGGCCTCCTACGAGCAGTACTTC TRBV7-2 NA TRBJ2-7 NA
CASSLIQADEKLFF TGTGCCAGCAGCTTGATTCAGGCTGATGAAAAACTGTTTTTT TRBV7-6 NA TRBJ1-4 NA
CASSLTGTRTSGRTDTQYF TGTGCCAGCAGCTTAACCGGTACCCGGACTAGCGGGAGAACAGATACGCAGTATTTT TRBV7-3 once TRBJ2-3 TRBD2
CASSTGTSGVYNEQFF TGTGCCAGCAGCACCGGGACTAGCGGGGTTTACAATGAGCAGTTCTTC TRBV9 NA TRBJ2-1 TRBD2
CATSRDMGPDGYTF TGTGCCACCAGCAGAGATATGGGGCCTGATGGCTACACCTTC TRBV15 NA TRBJ1-2 NA
CASNGIDGREEVNTEAFF TGCGCCAGCAATGGGATCGACGGTCGAGAGGAGGTGAACACTGAAGCTTTCTTT TRBV10-2 NA TRBJ1-1 NA
CSVVKGRTEAFF TGCAGCGTTGTGAAGGGGAGGACTGAAGCTTTCTTT TRBV29-1 NA TRBJ1-1 NA
CASSQDRGTRVGTQYF TGCGCCAGCAGCCAAGACCGGGGGACTAGAGTGGGTACGCAGTATTTT TRBV4-3 NA TRBJ2-3 TRBD2
CASGSGLAGGPTYNEQFF TGTGCTAGTGGCTCGGGACTAGCGGGAGGGCCGACCTACAATGAGCAGTTCTTC TRBV12-5 NA TRBJ2-1 TRBD2
CASSLLVTSYNEQFF TGTGCCAGCAGCTTATTAGTTACTTCCTACAATGAGCAGTTCTTC TRBV7-8 NA TRBJ2-1 NA
CASTDISNQPQHF TGTGCCAGCACAGATATTAGCAATCAGCCCCAGCATTTT TRBV28 NA TRBJ1-5 NA
CASSLAGQYTGELFF TGTGCCAGCAGCTTGGCGGGACAGTACACCGGGGAGCTGTTTTTT TRBV5-6 NA TRBJ2-2 TRBD1
CASPGGGYNQPQHF TGTGCCAGCCCGGGTGGAGGTTATAATCAGCCCCAGCATTTT TRBV19 few TRBJ1-5 NA
CASSLWTGRYQPQHF TGTGCCAGCAGTTTATGGACAGGGAGGTATCAGCCCCAGCATTTT TRBV28 NA TRBJ1-5 TRBD1
CASSLTDSNQPQHF TGTGCCAGCAGTCTGACAGATAGCAATCAGCCCCAGCATTTT TRBV2 NA TRBJ1-5 NA
CASTAPSQGYTF TGTGCCAGCACCGCCCCGTCTCAGGGCTACACCTTC TRBV7-9 NA TRBJ1-2 NA
CASSQRQGQNTEAFF TGCGCCAGCAGCCAGCGACAGGGCCAGAACACTGAAGCTTTCTTT TRBV5-1 NA TRBJ1-1 TRBD1
CASSSTGLRGYTF TGTGCCAGCAGCTCGACAGGGCTAAGGGGCTACACCTTC TRBV7-2 NA TRBJ1-2 TRBD1
CASSRTPTNEKLFF TGTGCCAGCAGCCGGACACCAACTAATGAAAAACTGTTTTTT TRBV13 few TRBJ1-4 NA
CASSPDRRLQYF TGTGCCAGCAGCCCGGACAGGCGGCTTCAGTACTTC TRBV7-2 NA TRBJ2-4 TRBD1
CASRGTGSYGYTF TGTGCCAGCAGGGGCACAGGGAGCTATGGCTACACCTTC TRBV2 NA TRBJ1-2 NA
CASSPPPGQGNQPQHF TGTGCCAGCAGTCCACCCCCGGGACAGGGGAATCAGCCCCAGCATTTT TRBV28 NA TRBJ1-5 TRBD1
CASSQVPTGFYGYTF TGTGCCAGCAGCCAAGTACCGACAGGTTTTTATGGCTACACCTTC TRBV14 NA TRBJ1-2 NA
CASSFLPSETQYF TGTGCCAGCAGCTTTCTTCCGTCCGAGACCCAGTACTTC TRBV7-8 NA TRBJ2-5 NA
CASSSPRQASTQYF TGTGCCAGCAGCTCACCAAGACAGGCTAGTACGCAGTATTTT TRBV5-4 NA TRBJ2-3 NA
CASSRNGQGNGEQYF TGTGCCAGTAGCCGAAATGGACAGGGAAATGGGGAGCAGTACTTC TRBV19 NA TRBJ2-7 TRBD1
CSVLPLGQGGETQYF TGCAGCGTCCTCCCCCTCGGACAGGGTGGGGAGACCCAGTACTTC TRBV29-1 NA TRBJ2-5 TRBD1
CASSFGEVVREQYF TGTGCCAGCAGCTTCGGGGAGGTAGTTCGTGAGCAGTACTTC TRBV7-8 NA TRBJ2-5 NA
CAIAQGGDYGYTF TGTGCCATCGCACAGGGAGGGGACTATGGCTACACCTTC TRBV10-3 once TRBJ1-2 NA
CSVEGRVGFINEQFF TGCAGCGTTGAAGGCAGGGTGGGCTTCATTAATGAGCAGTTCTTC TRBV29-1 NA TRBJ2-1 NA
CASTRGGGVSEQFF TGTGCCAGCACCAGGGGAGGGGGGGTAAGTGAGCAGTTCTTC TRBV19 NA TRBJ2-1 NA
CASSLSDRYTEAFF TGTGCCAGCAGTTTATCCGACAGGTACACTGAAGCTTTCTTT TRBV28 few TRBJ1-1 NA
CASSQVSNEQFF TGCGCCAGCAGCCAAGTCTCCAATGAGCAGTTCTTC TRBV4-1 NA TRBJ2-1 NA
CASSDPQYTDTQYF TGTGCCAGCAGTGACCCACAGTACACAGATACGCAGTATTTT TRBV6-5 NA TRBJ2-3 NA
CASSYGGGNYGYTF TGTGCCAGCAGTTACGGCGGGGGGAACTATGGCTACACCTTC TRBV6-5 NA TRBJ1-2 NA
CASSQEVGEGHNEQFF TGCGCCAGCAGCCAAGAGGTGGGGGAGGGGCACAATGAGCAGTTCTTC TRBV4-3 NA TRBJ2-1 TRBD2
CASTTPGGQPQKELFF TGTGCCAGCACAACTCCAGGGGGACAACCTCAAAAGGAGCTGTTTTTT TRBV28 NA TRBJ2-2 TRBD1
CAISPSLAGGNNEQFF TGTGCCATCAGTCCCAGTCTAGCGGGGGGGAACAATGAGCAGTTCTTC TRBV10-3 NA TRBJ2-1 TRBD2